Listed below are T cell receptor beta chains from one sample, sequenced in a study of blood T cell repertoires in COVID-19. Profiled with immunoSEQ multiplex PCR; TCRdb holds only in-frame clones, not every one. The sample holds about 200,000 clones, about four fifths seen once. What was sequenced was peripheral blood. The receptor set was obtained from a woman older than 75 with COVID-19, enrolled during active disease. Both conserved end residues are part of each CDR3. The order of the fields is J gene, V gene, D gene, clone size, CDR3 DNA, CDR3 protein. The D gene is left open where the match is weak. Where a row states a size, it is once, few, many or the class of an expanded clone; other rows omit it.

TRBJ1-1,TRBV11-2,NA,NA,TGTGCCAGCAGCTTACGGGCGGGGGGAGGCACTGAAGCTTTCTTT,CASSLRAGGGTEAFF
TRBJ2-5,TRBV5-1,TRBD2,NA,TGCGCCAGCAGCTTGGGAAGCGGGAGGGAGCAAGAGACCCAGTACTTC,CASSLGSGREQETQYF
TRBJ2-1,TRBV7-8,NA,NA,TGTGCCAGCAATCCAGGGGGGTCCTACAATGAGCAGTTCTTC,CASNPGGSYNEQFF
TRBJ2-2,TRBV19,NA,NA,TGTGCCAGTAGTATAACCAGGGATGCCGGGGAGCTGTTTTTT,CASSITRDAGELFF
TRBJ2-7,TRBV13,TRBD2,NA,TGTGCCAGCAGCCTGGTGGGACTAGCGGGACATGAAGACTTC,CASSLVGLAGHEDF
TRBJ1-2,TRBV3-1/TRBV3-2,NA,few,TGTGCCAGCAGCCAAGATCCGGTAGCGGTTCTCCCCTACACCTTC,CASSQDPVAVLPYTF
TRBJ2-5,TRBV2,TRBD1,NA,TGTGCCAGCACCGACCGACAGGGTGGACAAGAGACCCAGTACTTC,CASTDRQGGQETQYF
TRBJ2-2,TRBV27,NA,NA,TGTGCCAGCAGTTCCCCTATCGGGGAGCTGTTTTTT,CASSSPIGELFF
TRBJ2-5,TRBV4-1,TRBD2,once,TGCGCCAGCAGCTCAACGTCCCCTAGCGGGGGGGCCCAAGAGACCCAGTACTTC,CASSSTSPSGGAQETQYF
TRBJ2-7,TRBV5-6,NA,few,TGTGCCAGCAGCAGGGGATTTCTCTACGAGCAGTACTTC,CASSRGFLYEQYF
TRBJ2-3,TRBV5-1,NA,NA,TGCGCCAGCAGCGGCGGCGGGGGCAACACAGATACGCAGTATTTT,CASSGGGGNTDTQYF
TRBJ1-2,TRBV10-3,TRBD1,NA,TGTGCCATCAGTGAACAAAGGGACAGGGGCCATGGCTACACCTTC,CAISEQRDRGHGYTF
TRBJ1-1,TRBV2,NA,NA,TGTGCCAGCAGTGAAGCGCAGGGAAGAGGCACTGAAGCTTTCTTT,CASSEAQGRGTEAFF
TRBJ1-4,TRBV7-2,TRBD1,NA,TGTGCCAGCAGCACCAGACAGGGTAGTCACGAAAAACTGTTTTTT,CASSTRQGSHEKLFF
TRBJ2-7,TRBV28,TRBD1,NA,TGTGCCAGTCGGGACAGGGCGTCCTACGAGCAGTACTTC,CASRDRASYEQYF
TRBJ1-3,TRBV4-1,TRBD1,NA,TGCGCCAGCAGCCAATCGACAGGGGGAGACAACACCATATATTTT,CASSQSTGGDNTIYF
TRBJ2-7,TRBV6-5,TRBD2,NA,TGTGCCAGCAGCCTAGCGGGGGCCGTCTACGAGCAGTACTTC,CASSLAGAVYEQYF
TRBJ1-4,TRBV4-2,NA,NA,TGTGCCAGCAGCCAAGGGAGACAGGTGGCTAATGAAAAACTGTTTTTT,CASSQGRQVANEKLFF
TRBJ1-2,TRBV3-1/TRBV3-2,NA,NA,TGTGCCAGCAGCCAAAACCCCTGGGAGGATGGCTACACCTTC,CASSQNPWEDGYTF
TRBJ1-1,TRBV5-1,TRBD1,NA,TGCGCCAGCAGCGTCGGGACAGGGAACGAAGCTTTCTTT,CASSVGTGNEAFF
TRBJ2-5,TRBV28,NA,NA,TGTGCCAGCACCTCTAGAATCTCGGAGACCCAGTACTTC,CASTSRISETQYF
TRBJ1-4,TRBV6-2/TRBV6-3,NA,once,TGTGCCAGCAGTTACTCGAGGTCGGGGTTCGGTAATGAAAAACTGTTTTTT,CASSYSRSGFGNEKLFF